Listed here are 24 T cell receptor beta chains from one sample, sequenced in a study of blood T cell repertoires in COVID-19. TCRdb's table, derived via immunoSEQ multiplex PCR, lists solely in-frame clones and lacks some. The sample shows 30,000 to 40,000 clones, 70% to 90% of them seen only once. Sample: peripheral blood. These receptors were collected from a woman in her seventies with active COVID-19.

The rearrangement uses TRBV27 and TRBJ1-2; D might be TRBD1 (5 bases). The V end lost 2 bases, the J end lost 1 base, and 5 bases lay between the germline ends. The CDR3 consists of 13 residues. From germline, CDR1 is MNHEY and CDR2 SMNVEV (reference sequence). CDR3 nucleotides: TGTGCCAGCAGTTTAGACAGTAACTATGGCTACACCTTC. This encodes CASSLDSNYGYTF.

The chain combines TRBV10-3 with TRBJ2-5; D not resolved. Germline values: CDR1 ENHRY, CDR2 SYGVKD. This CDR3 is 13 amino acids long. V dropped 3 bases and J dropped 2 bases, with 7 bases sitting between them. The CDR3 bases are TGTGCCATCAGTGACGACACTCAAGAGACCCAGTACTTC. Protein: CAISDDTQETQYF.

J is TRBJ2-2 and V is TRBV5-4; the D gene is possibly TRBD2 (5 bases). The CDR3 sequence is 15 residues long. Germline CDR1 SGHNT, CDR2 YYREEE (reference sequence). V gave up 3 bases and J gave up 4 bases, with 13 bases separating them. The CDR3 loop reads CASSSNGLITGELFF. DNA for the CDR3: TGTGCCAGCAGCTCGAACGGACTGATCACCGGGGAGCTGTTTTTT. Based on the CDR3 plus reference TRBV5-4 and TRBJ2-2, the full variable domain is ETGVTQSPTHLIKTRGQQVTLRCSSQSGHNTVSWYQQALGQGPQFIFQYYREEENGRGNFPPRFSGLQFPNYSSELNVNALELDDSALYLCASSSNGLITGELFFGEGSRLTVL.

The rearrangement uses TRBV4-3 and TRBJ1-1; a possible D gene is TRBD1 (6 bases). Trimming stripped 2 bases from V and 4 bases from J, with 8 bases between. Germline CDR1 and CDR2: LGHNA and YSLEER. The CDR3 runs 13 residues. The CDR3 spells CASSQLGGTEAFF. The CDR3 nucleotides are TGCGCCAGCAGCCAACTAGGGGGCACTGAAGCTTTCTTT.

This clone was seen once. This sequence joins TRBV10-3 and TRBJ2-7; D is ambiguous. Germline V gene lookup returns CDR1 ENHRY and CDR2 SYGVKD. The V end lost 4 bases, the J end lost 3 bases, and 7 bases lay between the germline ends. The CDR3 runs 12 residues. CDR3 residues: CAISAEDYEQYF. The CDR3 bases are TGTGCCATCAGTGCTGAGGACTACGAGCAGTACTTC.

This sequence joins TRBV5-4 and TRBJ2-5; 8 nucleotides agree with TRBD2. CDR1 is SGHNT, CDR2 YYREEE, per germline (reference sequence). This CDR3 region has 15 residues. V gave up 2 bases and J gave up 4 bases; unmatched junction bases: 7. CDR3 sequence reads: CASSFGLAGVETQYF. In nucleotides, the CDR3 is TGTGCCAGCAGCTTCGGCCTAGCGGGCGTAGAGACCCAGTACTTC.

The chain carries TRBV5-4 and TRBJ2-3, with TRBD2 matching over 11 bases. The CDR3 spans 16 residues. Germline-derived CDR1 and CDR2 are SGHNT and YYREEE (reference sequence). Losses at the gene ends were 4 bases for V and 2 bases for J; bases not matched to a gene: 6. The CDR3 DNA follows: TGTGCCAGCAGCCTAAGACTAGCGGGGATCACAGATACGCAGTATTTT. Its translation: CASSLRLAGITDTQYF.

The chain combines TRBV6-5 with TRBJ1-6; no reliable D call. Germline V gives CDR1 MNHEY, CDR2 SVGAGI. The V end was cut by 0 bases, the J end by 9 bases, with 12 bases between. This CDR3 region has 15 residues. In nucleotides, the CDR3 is TGTGCCAGCAGTTACTCTGGCAGGTCAGGTTCACCCCTCCACTTT. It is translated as CASSYSGRSGSPLHF.

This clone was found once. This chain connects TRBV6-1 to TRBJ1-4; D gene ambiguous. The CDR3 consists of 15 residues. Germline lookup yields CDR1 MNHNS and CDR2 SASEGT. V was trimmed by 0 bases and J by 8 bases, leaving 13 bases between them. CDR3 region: CASSEAFSAEEKLFF. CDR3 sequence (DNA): TGTGCCAGCAGTGAAGCATTTAGTGCGGAAGAAAAACTGTTTTTT.

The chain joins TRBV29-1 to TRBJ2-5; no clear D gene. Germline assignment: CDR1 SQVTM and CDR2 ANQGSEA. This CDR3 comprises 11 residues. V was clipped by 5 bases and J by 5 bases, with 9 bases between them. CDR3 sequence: CSVTLLETQYF. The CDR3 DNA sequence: TGCAGCGTTACTCTGCTTGAGACCCAGTACTTC.

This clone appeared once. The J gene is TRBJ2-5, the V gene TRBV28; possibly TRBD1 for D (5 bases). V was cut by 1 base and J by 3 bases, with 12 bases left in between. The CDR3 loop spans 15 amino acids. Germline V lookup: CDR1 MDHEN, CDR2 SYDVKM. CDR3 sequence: CASSLYGHQEETQYF. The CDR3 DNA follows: TGTGCCAGCAGTTTATATGGACACCAAGAAGAGACCCAGTACTTC.

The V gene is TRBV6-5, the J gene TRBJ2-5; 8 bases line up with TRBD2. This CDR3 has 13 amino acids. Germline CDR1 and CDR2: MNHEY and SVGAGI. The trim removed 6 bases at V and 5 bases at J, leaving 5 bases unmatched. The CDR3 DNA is TGTGCCAGCAGGGCCAGCGGGGGTGAGACCCAGTACTTC. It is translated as CASRASGGETQYF.

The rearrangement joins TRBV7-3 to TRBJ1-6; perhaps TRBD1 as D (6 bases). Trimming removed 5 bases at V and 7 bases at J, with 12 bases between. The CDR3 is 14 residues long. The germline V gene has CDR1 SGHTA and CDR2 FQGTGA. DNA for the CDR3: TGTGCCAGCAGCCTAGGGGGTGCGAATTCACCCCTCCACTTT. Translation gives CASSLGGANSPLHF. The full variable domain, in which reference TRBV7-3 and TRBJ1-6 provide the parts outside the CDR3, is GAGVSQTPSNKVTEKGKYVELRCDPISGHTALYWYRQSLGQGPEFLIYFQGTGAADDSGLPNDRFFAVRPEGSVSTLKIQRTERGDSAVYLCASSLGGANSPLHFGNGTRLTVT.

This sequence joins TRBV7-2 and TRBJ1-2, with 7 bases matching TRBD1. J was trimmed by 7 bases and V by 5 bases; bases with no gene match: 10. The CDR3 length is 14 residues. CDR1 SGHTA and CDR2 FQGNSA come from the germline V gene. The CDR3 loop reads CASSPDRVKGGYTF. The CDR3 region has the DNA TGTGCCAGCAGCCCTGACAGGGTAAAGGGTGGCTACACCTTC.

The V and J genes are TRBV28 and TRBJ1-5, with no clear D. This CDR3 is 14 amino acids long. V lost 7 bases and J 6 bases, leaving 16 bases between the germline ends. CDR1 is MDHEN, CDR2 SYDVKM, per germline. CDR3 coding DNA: TGTGCCAGCACCCTAAGCAGGTCAGCTCAGCCCCAGCATTTT. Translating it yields CASTLSRSAQPQHF.

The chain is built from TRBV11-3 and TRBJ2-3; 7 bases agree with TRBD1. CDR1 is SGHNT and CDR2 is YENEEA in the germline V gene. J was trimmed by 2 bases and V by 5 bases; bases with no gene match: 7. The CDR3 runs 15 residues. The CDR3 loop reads CASSPRQGLTDTQYF. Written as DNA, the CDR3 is TGTGCCAGCAGCCCAAGACAGGGCCTCACAGATACGCAGTATTTT.

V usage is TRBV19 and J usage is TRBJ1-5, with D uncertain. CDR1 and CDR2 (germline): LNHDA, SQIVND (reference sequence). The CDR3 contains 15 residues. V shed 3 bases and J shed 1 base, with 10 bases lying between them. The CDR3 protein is CASSIMGSSNQPQHF. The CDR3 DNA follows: TGTGCCAGTAGTATTATGGGGAGCAGCAATCAGCCCCAGCATTTT.

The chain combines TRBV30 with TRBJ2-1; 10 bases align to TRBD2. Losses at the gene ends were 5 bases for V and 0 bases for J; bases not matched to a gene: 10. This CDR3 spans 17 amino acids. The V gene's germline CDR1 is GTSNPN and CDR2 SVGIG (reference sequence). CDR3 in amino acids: CAWGGLAGADSYNEQFF. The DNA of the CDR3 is TGTGCCTGGGGAGGCCTAGCGGGGGCCGACTCCTACAATGAGCAGTTCTTC. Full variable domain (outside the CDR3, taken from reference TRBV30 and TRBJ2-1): SQTIHQWPATLVQPVGSPLSLECTVEGTSNPNLYWYRQAAGRGLQLLFYSVGIGQISSEVPQNLSASRPQDRQFILSSKKLLLSDSGFYLCAWGGLAGADSYNEQFFGPGTRLTVL.

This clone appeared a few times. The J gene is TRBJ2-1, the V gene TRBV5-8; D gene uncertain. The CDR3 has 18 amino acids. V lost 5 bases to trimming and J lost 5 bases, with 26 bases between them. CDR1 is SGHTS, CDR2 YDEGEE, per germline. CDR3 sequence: CASRSTEVSMYGNNEQFF. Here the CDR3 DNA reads TGTGCCAGCAGAAGTACCGAGGTTTCTATGTATGGCAACAATGAGCAGTTCTTC.

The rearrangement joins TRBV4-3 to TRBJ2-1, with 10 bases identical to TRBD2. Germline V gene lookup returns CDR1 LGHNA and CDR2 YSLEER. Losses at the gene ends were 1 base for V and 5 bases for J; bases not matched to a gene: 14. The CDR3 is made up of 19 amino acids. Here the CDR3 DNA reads TGCGCCAGCAGCCAAGCCCCGACCCGGTATCTAGCGGGGGACAATGAGCAGTTCTTC. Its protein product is CASSQAPTRYLAGDNEQFF.

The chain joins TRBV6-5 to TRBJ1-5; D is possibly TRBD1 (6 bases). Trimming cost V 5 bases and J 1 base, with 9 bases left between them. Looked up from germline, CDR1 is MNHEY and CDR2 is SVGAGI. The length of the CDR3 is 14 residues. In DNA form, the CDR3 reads TGTGCCAGCAGTACAGGGACGAGCAATCAGCCCCAGCATTTT. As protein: CASSTGTSNQPQHF.

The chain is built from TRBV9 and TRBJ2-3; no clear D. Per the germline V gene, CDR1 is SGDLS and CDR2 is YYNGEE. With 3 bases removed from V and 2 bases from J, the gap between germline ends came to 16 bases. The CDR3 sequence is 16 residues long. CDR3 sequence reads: CASSATSATYTDTQYF. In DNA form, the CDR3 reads TGTGCCAGCAGCGCCACGAGCGCCACCTACACAGATACGCAGTATTTT.

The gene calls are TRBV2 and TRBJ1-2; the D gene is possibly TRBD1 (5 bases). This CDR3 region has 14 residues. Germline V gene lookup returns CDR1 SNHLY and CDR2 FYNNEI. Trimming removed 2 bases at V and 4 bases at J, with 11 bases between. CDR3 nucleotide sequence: TGTGCCAGCAGTGAACAGGGTCCTACCTATGGCTACACCTTC. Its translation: CASSEQGPTYGYTF.

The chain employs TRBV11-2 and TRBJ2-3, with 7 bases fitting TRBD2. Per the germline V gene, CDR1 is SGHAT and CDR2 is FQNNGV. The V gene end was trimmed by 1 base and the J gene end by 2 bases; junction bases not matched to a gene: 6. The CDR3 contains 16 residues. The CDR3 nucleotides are TGTGCCAGCAGCTTAGGGGGAGGACTAGTCACAGATACGCAGTATTTT. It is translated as CASSLGGGLVTDTQYF.